The T cell receptor (beta chain) described here comes from a study of neoadjuvant nivolumab and ipilimumab in lung cancer. Assay: immunoSEQ multiplex PCR; the TCRdb copy retains only in-frame clones and omits some. The sample lists 18,000 or so clones, roughly 80% occurring once. V gave up 2 bases and J gave up 2 bases, with 13 bases separating them. This CDR3 region has 15 residues. Germline V gene sequence: CDR1 SGHTA, CDR2 FQGNSA. The specimen was tumor tissue, collected after neoadjuvant nivolumab, alone or with ipilimumab, at or shortly before surgery. The sequence was collected from an adult with non-small cell lung cancer. The chain has TRBV7-2 and TRBJ2-7; D is undetermined. As DNA, the CDR3 is TGTGCCAGCAGCTTATATCAGGACGGAGCCTACGAGCAGTACTTC. This codes for CASSLYQDGAYEQYF.